This T cell receptor beta chain comes out of a study of blood T cells in healthy people across ages (dated by TCRdb to 2014 to 2015). For context, the study as a whole: Template switching captured roughly one uniquely barcoded TCR beta cDNA molecule per two T cells in model experiments. To track age-related changes in TCR beta repertoire diversity, the study relied on deep sequencing normalized with unique cDNA molecular identifiers. For two donors (one aged 18 to 29 and one aged 80 or older), the study analyzed two additional independent replicas of 1 million unique cDNA reads from the same blood draw. The donors were divided into four age groups: young (average around 15 years), middle-aged (about 39), aged (about 60) and long-lived (about 84). To avoid experimental bias, donors of different ages were distributed randomly across sequencing lanes.

Study-level results and caveats: The long-lived group showed more naive CD4+ T cells, fewer expanded clones and increased TCR diversity than the aged group, suggesting age selection. Observed TCR beta diversity per million T cells fell roughly linearly with age, and a significant reduction was already apparent by age around 40. A strong correlation was found between observed TCR beta diversity and the percentage of naive T cells measured by flow cytometry. Estimates of total diversity from one million sequenced T cells were regarded as lower bounds and underestimates. Because profiling used bulk unsorted PBMCs, naive and antigen-experienced compartments could not be compared conclusively. The CMV infection status of donors was not known, potentially confounding age-related changes in expanded clonotypes.

The 39 donors, aged about 6 to 90 years, were systemically healthy Caucasian individuals from Russia. Each donor gave ten milliliters of peripheral blood, collected into EDTA-treated Vacutainer tubes. Ficoll-Paque density-gradient centrifugation was used to isolate PBMCs, with at least 7 million per sample. Trizol reagent was used to extract total RNA from PBMCs, with at least 5.5 micrograms per sample. For every donor, flow cytometry on a PBMC aliquot measured the percentage of naive CD45RAhigh/CD27high T cells. This clonotype was observed a few times. There is no known antigen for this receptor. Per-nucleotide qualities are absent, and no much larger clonotype sits a single base away. Libraries came from 5' RACE. Sequencing used an Illumina HiSeq 2500. The second PCR ran for roughly 6 to 11 cycles and used a J-beta primer mix along with a sample-barcoded 5' primer. Each TCR beta cDNA molecule received a unique molecular identifier from a template-switch 5' adaptor carrying 12 random nucleotides. Each sample yielded at least 3 million CDR3-containing paired-end reads. The Mint cDNA synthesis kit, primed by a TRBC-specific oligonucleotide, was used to synthesize first-strand cDNA from all RNA. After uracil-DNA glycosylase treatment, a first 18-cycle PCR used universal primers M1SS and BC2_uni_R on all cDNA. Processing in the source paper ran as follows. Each sample was normalized by randomly selecting 1 million high-quality reads, each carrying a distinct molecular identifier. Instead of being binned into consensus sequences, reads with shared molecular identifiers were discarded. MiTCR, set to a Q25 quality threshold and the strictest error-elimination algorithm, was used for CDR3 identification, clonotype clustering and error correction. A nonparametric unseen species model with Euler transformation was used to estimate lower-bound total TCR beta diversity. TCRdb reworked the public reads: Q25 trimming with fastp, MiXCR clone assembly, productive beta chains retained. Identical CDR3 protein sequences are pooled into one entry, listed with their most common genes and DNA. The V and J calls come from TCRdb's annotation, not from the publication. Counted in this sample were fewer than 800,000 distinct CDR3 sequences; 45% to 50% of them appeared once. In total, the top ten clones hold 25% to 35% of the sample.

The V end gives up 6 bases and the J end 5 bases, leaving 6 bases in the junction not matched to a gene. The cysteine opens and the phenylalanine closes a CDR3 of 15 amino acids. Just the 45-base CDR3 DNA is kept, in frame starting at base 1. This clonotype was obtained from a woman in her sixties or seventies in good health. The sequencing input was blood. Rearrangement joined TRBV12-3 or TRBV12-4 to TRBJ2-1, with 11 central nucleotides matching TRBD1. The bases read TGTGCCAGCAGCTTGGGACAGGGGGGCAACAATGAGCAGTTCTTC. Translated, this gives CASSLGQGGNNEQFF.